The 8 T cell receptor beta chains reported below all come from one sample, sequenced in a study of blood T cell repertoires in COVID-19. Produced via immunoSEQ multiplex PCR; TCRdb's table is partial and in-frame only. The repertoire consists of 250,000 to 350,000 clones, with 88% occurring once and the leading ten covering roughly 10%. The sequencing sample was made of peripheral blood. Receptors were obtained from a woman in her twenties or thirties with COVID-19, enrolled during active disease.

V gene TRBV5-4 combines with J gene TRBJ2-3, with TRBD2 matching 11 bases. The CDR3 runs 16 residues. Germline lookup yields CDR1 SGHNT and CDR2 YYREEE (reference sequence). After removal of 0 bases from V and 1 base from J, the junction contained 1 base not matched to a gene. Written as DNA, the CDR3 is TGTGCCAGCAGCTTGGGTAGCGGGAGGGGCACAGATACGCAGTATTTT. It translates to CASSLGSGRGTDTQYF.

This clone showed up just a few times. The chain is built from TRBV6-6 and TRBJ1-4, with 8 bases aligning to TRBD1. The CDR3 totals 14 residues. Germline lookup yields CDR1 MNHNY and CDR2 SVGAGI (reference sequence). The V and J ends lost 6 bases and 3 bases, in that order; junction bases with no gene match: 3. CDR3 loop: CASRPGGPNEKLFF. CDR3 coding DNA: TGTGCCAGCAGACCAGGGGGCCCTAATGAAAAACTGTTTTTT.

In its sample, this clone was seen a few times. The V call is TRBV28, the J call TRBJ1-5; D possibly corresponds to TRBD1 (6 bases). This CDR3 comprises 14 residues. With 6 bases removed from V and 0 bases from J, the gap between germline ends came to 9 bases. Germline CDR1 and CDR2: MDHEN and SYDVKM. The CDR3 is CASRRTVSNQPQHF. DNA for the CDR3: TGTGCCAGCAGGCGGACAGTTAGCAATCAGCCCCAGCATTTT.

The V gene is TRBV28, the J gene TRBJ2-5; 7 bases match TRBD2. The CDR3 totals 14 residues. Per germline, CDR1 MDHEN and CDR2 SYDVKM. The junction had 5 bases not matched to a gene; V was cut back by 6 bases and J by 1 base. The CDR3 loop reads CASSPLAAQETQYF. CDR3 bases: TGTGCCAGCAGCCCTCTAGCGGCCCAAGAGACCCAGTACTTC.

The CDR3 spells CASSSSGSLSNQPQHF. The CDR3 bases are TGTGCCAGCAGTTCCTCGGGAAGCCTTAGCAATCAGCCCCAGCATTTT. V and J are TRBV27 and TRBJ1-5, with unresolved D. CDR1 and CDR2 (germline): MNHEY, SMNVEV (reference sequence). V lost 4 bases to trimming and J lost 0 bases, with 13 bases between them. The CDR3 consists of 16 residues.

This chain uses TRBV5-6 with TRBJ2-5; a possible D gene is TRBD2 (6 bases). Germline-derived CDR1 and CDR2 are SGHDT and YYEEEE. V lost 3 bases and J 1 base, leaving 13 bases between the germline ends. This CDR3 has 15 amino acids. CDR3 residues: CASSYKGLIQETQYF. The DNA for the CDR3 is TGTGCCAGCAGCTACAAGGGACTGATCCAAGAGACCCAGTACTTC. The variable domain in full, completed from reference TRBV5-6 and TRBJ2-5, reads DAGVTQSPTHLIKTRGQQVTLRCSPKSGHDTVSWYQQALGQGPQFIFQYYEEEERQRGNFPDRFSGHQFPNYSSELNVNALLLGDSALYLCASSYKGLIQETQYFGPGTRLLVL.

The table lists this clone with a count of one. The rearrangement links TRBV25-1 to TRBJ1-1; D uncertain. V lost 2 bases and J 4 bases, leaving 8 bases between the germline ends. CDR3 length equals 13 residues. Germline V gene lookup returns CDR1 MGHDK and CDR2 SYGVNS. The CDR3 coding sequence is TGTGCCAGCAGTGAAAGCGCGGGCACTGAAGCTTTCTTT. Translation gives CASSESAGTEAFF.

This clone was found once. The chain combines TRBV6-5 with TRBJ1-6; D gene uncertain. CDR3 size: 12 residues. In germline, CDR1 is MNHEY, CDR2 SVGAGI. The V and J ends lost 6 bases and 9 bases respectively, with 9 bases between them. The CDR3 nucleotides read TGTGCCAGCAGCCCCGGTTCTTCACCCCTCCACTTT. Translated, it gives CASSPGSSPLHF.